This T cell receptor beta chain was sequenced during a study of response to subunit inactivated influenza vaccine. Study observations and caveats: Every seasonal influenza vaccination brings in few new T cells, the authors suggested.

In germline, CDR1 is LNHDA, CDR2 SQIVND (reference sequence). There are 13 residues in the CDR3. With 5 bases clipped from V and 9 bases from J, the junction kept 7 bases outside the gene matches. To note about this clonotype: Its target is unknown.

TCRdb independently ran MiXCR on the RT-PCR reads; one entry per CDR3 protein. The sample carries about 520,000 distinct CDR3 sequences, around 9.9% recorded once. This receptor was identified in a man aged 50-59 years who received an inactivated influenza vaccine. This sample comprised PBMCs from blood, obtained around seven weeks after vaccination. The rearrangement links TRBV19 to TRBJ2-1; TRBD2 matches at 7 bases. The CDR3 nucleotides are TGTGCCAGTAGTTTTAGACTAGCTATTGAGCAGTTCTTC. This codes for CASSFRLAIEQFF.